What follows describes a single TCR beta chain. These data belong to a study of blood T cell repertoires in COVID-19. On the study more broadly: Spain, Italy and the United States supplied samples that represented acute and convalescent COVID-19. The analysed material was cDNA or gDNA that came from T cells, B-cell-depleted T cells, or PBMCs.

V was pared by 9 bases and J by 1 base, with 8 bases of the junction left unmatched. The CDR3 is 14 amino acids. The germline gives CDR1 MDHEN, CDR2 SYDVKM. In the original workflow: Reference gene primer amplification yielded estimated nucleated cell counts. Some clones are missing from TCRdb's copy, which holds only in-frame ones; the method was immunoSEQ multiplex PCR. V, J and clone size reflect that table, while D and trimming were determined from the DNA. The table records about 240,000 clones, 75% to 85% of them present only once. The chain employs TRBV28 and TRBJ2-5, with 7 bases matching TRBD2. This clonotype was sampled from a human donor in a cohort sampled during active COVID-19. Sequenced sample: peripheral blood. The CDR3 protein is CASRSGNFQETQYF. The CDR3 DNA reads TGTGCCAGTCGGAGCGGGAACTTCCAAGAGACCCAGTACTTC.